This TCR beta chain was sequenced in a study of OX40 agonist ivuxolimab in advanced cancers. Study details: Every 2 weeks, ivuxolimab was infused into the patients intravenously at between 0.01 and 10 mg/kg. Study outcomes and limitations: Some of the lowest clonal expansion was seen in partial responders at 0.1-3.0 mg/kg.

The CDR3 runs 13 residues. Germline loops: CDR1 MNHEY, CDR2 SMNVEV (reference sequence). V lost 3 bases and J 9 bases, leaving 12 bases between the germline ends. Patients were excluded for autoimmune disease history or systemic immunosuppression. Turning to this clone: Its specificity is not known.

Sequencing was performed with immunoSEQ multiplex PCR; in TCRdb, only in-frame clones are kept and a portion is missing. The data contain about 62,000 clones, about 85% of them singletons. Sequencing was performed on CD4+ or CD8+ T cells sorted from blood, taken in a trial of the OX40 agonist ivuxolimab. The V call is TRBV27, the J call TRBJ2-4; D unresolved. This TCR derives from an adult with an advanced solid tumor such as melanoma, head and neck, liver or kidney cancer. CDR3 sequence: CASSFKERGIQYF. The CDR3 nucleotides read TGTGCCAGCAGTTTTAAAGAGAGAGGCATTCAGTACTTC.